Reported below is one TCR beta chain. Its specificity is unknown. This sample is part of a study of T cells in tuberculosis. Study-wide results and caveats: Active tuberculosis TCR-alpha repertoires lay closer to GMM-specific TCRs than IGRA-negative controls, suggesting clonal expansion.

Germline loops: CDR1 GTSNPN, CDR2 SVGIG (reference sequence). This CDR3 has 15 amino acids. V gave up 7 bases and J gave up 3 bases, with 16 bases separating them. Adolescents were screened for latent TB by skin test and IGRA. Method: immunoSEQ multiplex PCR; TCRdb's copy keeps in-frame clones and lacks some. The sample yields some 30,000 clones, approximately 93% seen once. The clonotype originates from a donor between 10 and 29 years old with latent tuberculosis or without tuberculosis infection. The chain employs TRBV30 and TRBJ1-6, with D perhaps TRBD1 (6 bases). Sequencing used PBMCs. The CDR3 bases are TGTGCCTTCCTGCCGGGACACTTCTATAATTCACCCCTCCACTTT. Amino acids: CAFLPGHFYNSPLHF.